One T cell receptor beta chain is described in this entry. This record comes from a study of OX40 agonist ivuxolimab in advanced cancers. Overall study: The study treated patients with ivuxolimab, an agonistic anti-OX40 (CD134) antibody.

The assay was immunoSEQ multiplex PCR, and TCRdb's table has in-frame clones only and misses some. The data contain tens of thousands of clones, around 80% of them singletons. From germline, CDR1 is SEHNR and CDR2 FQNEAQ (reference sequence). The CDR3 loop spans 15 amino acids. Germline trimming cut 1 base from V and 7 bases from J; bases unmatched to any gene: 6. This sample comprised CD4+ or CD8+ T cells sorted from blood, obtained in a trial of the OX40 agonist ivuxolimab. The TCR originated in an adult with an advanced solid tumor such as melanoma, head and neck, liver or kidney cancer. The chain recombines TRBV7-9 with TRBJ2-3; 9 bases match TRBD2. The CDR3: CASSLGSGGGNTQYF. CDR3 in DNA: TGTGCCAGCAGCTTAGGTAGCGGGGGCGGGAATACGCAGTATTTT. The entire variable domain, with the rest obtained from reference TRBV7-9 and TRBJ2-3, is as follows: DTGVSQNPRHKITKRGQNVTFRCDPISEHNRLYWYRQTLGQGPEFLTYFQNEAQLEKSRLLSDRFSAERPKGSFSTLEIQRTEQGDSAMYLCASSLGSGGGNTQYFGPGTRLTVL.